This T cell receptor beta chain was retrieved from a study of low-dose radiotherapy and immunotherapy resistance in tumors (dated by TCRdb to 2021 to 2024). Study-level background: Cohort 1 received 0.5 Gy per fraction every 2 weeks, with a prescribed total PTV dose of 6.5 Gy. Cohort 2 received 1 Gy per fraction every two weeks, with a total of 13 Gy over 26 weeks. Patients were given nivolumab as a 240 mg flat dose every two weeks and ipilimumab at 1 mg/kg every six weeks, with both drugs delivered intravenously. Intravenous cyclophosphamide at 200 mg/m2 was administered every two weeks, one day ahead of each radiation and immunotherapy administration. Starting on cycle 1 day 1, patients took 300 mg of aspirin by mouth once daily for four cycles. The trial did not randomize participants into treatment groups. Eight patients were included in the translational analysis: three from the first dose cohort and the first five from the second dose cohort.

The CDR3 has 16 amino acids, counting the end cysteine and phenylalanine. Only the CDR3 part of the read is kept: 48 bases, read in frame from the first base. Deletion took 0 bases off V and 0 bases off J, with a span of 10 bases between the germline ends. For CDR1 and CDR2, the germline V gene (reference sequence) lists WNHNN and SYGVQD. This clonotype was counted at least ten times. The antigen it binds to is not known. No base quality values were provided; no much bigger clone lies one nucleotide off. The sequencer was an Illumina HiSeq 2500. First-strand cDNA was synthesized with Superscript III and a set of TRAV- and TRBV-specific primers, covering both TCRalpha and TCRbeta chains. TCRs were amplified for approximately 20 PCR cycles with Phusion, using a constant-region primer paired with the adapter attached to the V primers. The isolated mRNA was amplified using the MessageAmp II aRNA Amplification Kit, with in vitro transcription performed for 15 to 20 hours at 37 degrees C. The Dynabeads mRNA DIRECT Purification Kit was used to isolate the mRNA for TCR sequencing. Indexed Illumina adapters were added in a second Phusion PCR of 25 to 30 cycles, after which AMPure XP beads were used to purify the products. Under the source paper's analysis protocol: Using custom Perl scripts, TCR sequences encoding the same protein were pooled, out-of-frame sequences were removed, and the abundance of each clonotype was computed. The analysis excluded TCR sequences that were supported by just one read. Among the metrics used to describe the repertoires were Shannon entropy, Gini index, clonality, richness, and the frequency of TCRs shared between repertoires. TCRdb ran its own pipeline on the public reads, namely fastp trimming at Q25 and MiXCR clone calling, and kept in-frame beta chains. Records with the same CDR3 protein are collapsed into one entry carrying the most frequent genes and DNA. The V and J calls follow TCRdb's processing rather than the paper's. The sample yields approximately 70,000 distinct CDR3 sequences; 31% were counted once. Together, the top ten hold around 10% of the sample.

The meaning of the sample's time point label: before trial treatment. The donors took part in RACIN, a single-arm, phase I, dose-escalation trial that combined nivolumab, ipilimumab, aspirin, low-dose cyclophosphamide and low-dose radiotherapy. To be eligible, a patient needed to have an advanced solid tumor that was TIL-negative. This clonotype was obtained from a female donor with ovarian cancer. This sample comprised PBMCs, obtained before treatment. The chain is assembled from TRBV10-1 and TRBJ2-3, with the D gene uncertain. The CDR3 region: CASSESVVISTDTQYF. The DNA sequence reads TGCGCCAGCAGTGAGTCGGTGGTGATCAGCACAGATACGCAGTATTTT.